These 15 T cell receptor beta chains originate from one sample sequenced in a study of blood T cells in healthy people across ages. A second PCR of about 7 to 12 cycles used a sample-barcoded 5' primer and a J-beta primer mix. TCRdb independently ran MiXCR on the 5' RACE reads; one entry per CDR3 protein. The sample consists of more than 1,400,000 distinct CDR3 sequences, approximately 38% of them appearing once. What was sequenced was blood. The receptors were sampled from a woman under 30 in good health.

The chain employs TRBV27 and TRBJ2-4; 9 bases are shared with TRBD1. The J call may be in error: the DNA end matches TRBJ2-7 better. This CDR3 contains 15 residues. CDR1 is MNHEY and CDR2 is SMNVEV in the germline V gene (reference sequence). CDR3 coding DNA: TGTGCCAGCAGCAGCACAGGGGGCTCGGCCTACGAGCAGTACTTC. This encodes CASSSTGGSAYEQYF.

Notes on this clonotype: A junction boundary mismatches the germline segment, possibly from a read error. This chain links TRBV20-1 with TRBJ2-7; 8 bases line up with TRBD1. Germline CDR1 is DFQATT and CDR2 is SNEGSKA (reference sequence). The CDR3 extends over 11 amino acids. The CDR3 bases are TGCAGGGCTAGGACAGGGTACGAGCAGTACTTC. It translates to CRARTGYEQYF.

CDR3: CSARDRAGETQYF. The CDR3 DNA reads TGCAGTGCTAGAGATCGGGCAGGAGAGACCCAGTACTTC. The chain carries TRBV20-1 and TRBJ2-5, with D unclear. V was cut by 0 bases and J by 4 bases, with 9 bases left in between. The CDR3 runs to 13 residues. Germline V gene sequence: CDR1 DFQATT, CDR2 SNEGSKA (reference sequence).

In this sample, this clonotype turned up a few times. V gene TRBV2 combines with J gene TRBJ1-4, with D unclear. Germline assignment: CDR1 SNHLY and CDR2 FYNNEI. The V end was cut by 4 bases, the J end by 1 base, with 10 bases between. This CDR3 is 15 amino acids long. CDR3 DNA: TGTGCCAGCAGTGCCGCGGGGATAACTAATGAAAAACTGTTTTTT. Protein product: CASSAAGITNEKLFF.

This clonotype was seen only a few times. The rearrangement uses TRBV6-6 and TRBJ2-3; 11 nucleotides match TRBD2. Germline V lookup: CDR1 MNHNY, CDR2 SVGAGI (reference sequence). The V and J ends lost 4 bases and 6 bases, in that order; junction bases with no gene match: 12. The CDR3 spans 17 residues. CDR3 sequence (DNA): TGTGCCAGCAGTTCCTTTATAGGGACTAGCGGAGCGGATACGCAGTATTTT. As protein: CASSSFIGTSGADTQYF.

CDR3 DNA sequence: TGTGCCATCAGCCACGAGACAGGGACGTCATCACCCCTCCACTTT. Its protein is CAISHETGTSSPLHF. This sequence joins TRBV10-3 and TRBJ1-6, with 7 bases fitting TRBD1. Trimming at V came to 6 bases and at J to 10 bases, leaving 12 bases not matched to a gene. The CDR3 runs 15 residues. CDR1 and CDR2 from the germline V gene are ENHRY and SYGVKD.

This clonotype was seen only once. This chain joins TRBV2 and TRBJ1-3; TRBD1 agrees at 7 bases. Per the germline V gene, CDR1 is SNHLY and CDR2 is FYNNEI. The length of the CDR3 is 16 residues. Unmatched junction bases numbered 13, after V lost 7 bases and J lost 4 bases. CDR3 loop: CASKAPQGGLGNTIYF. In DNA, the CDR3 is TGTGCCAGCAAGGCACCCCAGGGGGGGCTCGGAAACACCATATATTTT.

V usage is TRBV7-9 and J usage is TRBJ1-2, with TRBD1 identical over 9 bases. J gave up 8 bases and V 5 bases, and 12 bases lay outside the gene matches. Germline CDR1 and CDR2: SEHNR and FQNEAQ (reference sequence). The CDR3 runs to 15 residues. The CDR3 DNA is TGTGCCAGCAGCGTGGGGACAGGGACTTCTCGCGGCTACACCTTC. Translating gives CASSVGTGTSRGYTF.

This clonotype was found a few times. The chain carries TRBV6-1 and TRBJ2-7; 9 bases line up with TRBD1. The J segment lost 5 bases and the V segment lost 2 bases, leaving 7 bases of the junction unmatched. Germline V lookup: CDR1 MNHNS, CDR2 SASEGT. There are 15 residues in the CDR3. CDR3 amino acids: CASSEFRDRAHEQYF. The CDR3, as DNA: TGTGCCAGCAGTGAATTCCGGGACAGGGCCCACGAGCAGTACTTC.

The J gene is TRBJ1-6, the V gene TRBV28, with D possibly TRBD1 on 5 matching bases. Germline assignment: CDR1 MDHEN and CDR2 SYDVKM. The ends were cut back, 3 bases at V and 6 bases at J, with 12 bases in the middle. The CDR3 totals 15 residues. The CDR3 here is CASSFSAGSNSPLHF. Here the CDR3 DNA reads TGTGCCAGCAGTTTCTCGGCAGGGAGTAATTCACCCCTCCACTTT.

This clonotype was observed at least ten times. The chain links TRBV12-3 or TRBV12-4 to TRBJ2-3, with D uncertain. Trimming shortened V by 3 bases and J by 0 bases, and 4 bases separated the two germline ends. The CDR3 consists of 13 residues. In nucleotides, the CDR3 is TGTGCCAGCAGTTTCTCTAGCACAGATACGCAGTATTTT. Translation gives CASSFSSTDTQYF.

This clonotype was recorded at least ten times. The chain links TRBV4-2 to TRBJ1-2; the match to TRBD1 covers 9 bases. CDR3 size: 15 residues. The junction had 5 bases not matched to a gene; V was cut back by 0 bases and J by 6 bases. CDR1 is LGHNA and CDR2 is YNFKEQ in the germline V gene. CDR3 region: CASSQDFGQGNGYTF. CDR3 DNA sequence: TGTGCCAGCAGCCAAGATTTTGGACAGGGGAATGGCTACACCTTC.

V gene TRBV30 combines with J gene TRBJ2-3, with 8 bases matching TRBD2. Losses at the gene ends were 5 bases for V and 3 bases for J; bases not matched to a gene: 10. Germline V gives CDR1 GTSNPN, CDR2 SVGIG (reference sequence). This CDR3 comprises 15 residues. The DNA for the CDR3 is TGTGCCTGGTCCCGGGGGGGGGCCGTGACAGATACGCAGTATTTT. It yields the protein CAWSRGGAVTDTQYF.

The chain links TRBV19 to TRBJ2-1; D gene uncertain. This CDR3 contains 14 residues. Germline-derived CDR1 and CDR2 are LNHDA and SQIVND (reference sequence). V lost 4 bases and J lost 5, with 12 bases in between. The CDR3 reads CASSTLGSNNEQFF. The CDR3, as DNA: TGTGCCAGTAGTACGTTGGGATCCAACAATGAGCAGTTCTTC.

The rearrangement links TRBV28 to TRBJ2-7; D is perhaps TRBD2 (5 bases). V was clipped by 5 bases and J by 4 bases, with 15 bases between them. The CDR3 has 14 amino acids. Per germline, CDR1 MDHEN and CDR2 SYDVKM. This CDR3 is CASSVYRGEYEQYF. CDR3 coding DNA: TGTGCCAGCAGTGTTTACCGGGGAGAGTACGAGCAGTACTTC. Using reference TRBV28 and TRBJ2-7 for the parts outside the CDR3, the full variable domain is DVKVTQSSRYLVKRTGEKVFLECVQDMDHENMFWYRQDPGLGLRLIYFSYDVKMKEKGDIPEGYSVSREKKERFSLILESASTNQTSMYLCASSVYRGEYEQYFGPGTRLTVT.